This passage covers 14 T cell receptor beta chains from one sample sequenced in a study of radiotherapy plus CTLA-4 blockade in lung cancer. Clones were sequenced by immunoSEQ multiplex PCR, and TCRdb holds only the in-frame ones, with some missing. The sample has tens of thousands of clones, roughly four fifths seen once. Sequenced material: peripheral blood, taken from a patient treated with radiotherapy plus ipilimumab. These receptors came from a human donor with non-small cell lung cancer who had stable disease on radiotherapy plus ipilimumab.

J is TRBJ1-5 and V is TRBV19; TRBD1 aligns across 10 bases. After removal of 6 bases from V and 5 bases from J, the junction contained 19 bases not matched to a gene. Germline CDR1 LNHDA, CDR2 SQIVND (reference sequence). This CDR3 has 19 amino acids. This CDR3 is CASSIRGPRGQGYDQPQHF. CDR3 in DNA: TGTGCCAGTAGCATTCGGGGACCTCGGGGACAGGGGTACGATCAGCCCCAGCATTTT.

The chain is built from TRBV5-1 and TRBJ1-4; TRBD1 aligns across 9 bases. The CDR3 is made up of 16 amino acids. Germline V gene lookup returns CDR1 SGHRS and CDR2 YFSETQ. The J segment lost 5 bases and the V segment lost 4 bases, leaving 9 bases of the junction unmatched. The CDR3 DNA is TGCGCCAGCAGCCCTAGTAGTGGGACAGGGAATGAAAAACTGTTTTTT. Encoded protein: CASSPSSGTGNEKLFF.

This clone was picked up a small number of times. The rearrangement links TRBV5-6 to TRBJ1-2; no definite D call. V dropped 2 bases and J dropped 2 bases, with 4 bases sitting between them. The CDR3 is 12 residues long. Germline V gene sequence: CDR1 SGHDT, CDR2 YYEEEE. The CDR3 sequence: CASSFPNYGYTF. CDR3 in DNA: TGTGCCAGCAGCTTCCCCAACTATGGCTACACCTTC.

The V and J genes are TRBV11-2 and TRBJ2-5; D is undetermined. The length of the CDR3 is 15 residues. The V gene lost 4 bases and the J gene lost 2 bases, with 14 bases spanning the gap. CDR1 SGHAT and CDR2 FQNNGV come from the germline V gene. CDR3 nucleotides: TGTGCCAGCAGCTCGCAGACGGTGTTACAAGAGACCCAGTACTTC. It encodes CASSSQTVLQETQYF.

In this sample, this clone turned up a few times. J is TRBJ1-3 and V is TRBV28, with TRBD1 matching over 8 bases. Trimming cost V 1 base and J 3 bases; bases outside gene matches: 5. CDR3 length: 16 amino acids. CDR1 and CDR2 from the germline V gene are MDHEN and SYDVKM. CDR3 amino acids: CASSLLGTGFGNTIYF. The CDR3 nucleotides read TGTGCCAGCAGTTTATTGGGGACAGGTTTTGGAAACACCATATATTTT.

The V and J genes are TRBV5-1 and TRBJ2-2; 8 bases fit TRBD2. The ends lost 4 bases at V and 5 bases at J; junction bases unmatched: 7. The CDR3 runs 15 residues. CDR1 and CDR2 from the germline V gene are SGHRS and YFSETQ. CDR3 coding DNA: TGCGCCAGCAGCCCCGTCGCGGGGGGAACCGGGGAGCTGTTTTTT. It is translated as CASSPVAGGTGELFF.

On this clone itself: This sample includes further DNA sequences coding for the same CDR3. The V and J genes are TRBV10-1 and TRBJ2-4; weak D call: TRBD1 (5 bases). V lost 6 bases and J lost 0, with 6 bases in between. There are 13 residues in the CDR3. The germline gives CDR1 WNHNN, CDR2 SYGVQD (reference sequence). CDR3 sequence: CASSDRAKNIQYF. CDR3 coding DNA: TGCGCCAGCAGCGACAGAGCCAAAAACATTCAGTACTTC.

The chain links TRBV7-2 to TRBJ2-1; 13 bases line up with TRBD2. Germline V CDR1 and CDR2: SGHTA, FQGNSA. The CDR3 totals 16 residues. V shed 5 bases, J shed 5 bases, and the junction held 6 bases outside the gene matches. The CDR3 region has the DNA TGTGCCAGCAGCCCCAGACTAGCGGGAGGACACAATGAGCAGTTCTTC. This sequence encodes CASSPRLAGGHNEQFF.

The V call is TRBV29-1, the J call TRBJ1-3; unclear D gene. Trimming took 7 bases from V and 4 from J, leaving 5 bases between them. CDR1 SQVTM and CDR2 ANQGSEA come from the germline V gene. CDR3 length: 10 residues. The CDR3 DNA sequence: TGCAGCGGTTTGGGAAACACCATATATTTT. It yields the protein CSGLGNTIYF. The whole variable domain, remainder taken from reference TRBV29-1 and TRBJ1-3, is SAVISQKPSRDICQRGTSLTIQCQVDSQVTMMFWYRQQPGQSLTLIATANQGSEATYESGFVIDKFPISRPNLTFSTLTVSNMSPEDSSIYLCSGLGNTIYFGEGSWLTVV.

This rearrangement joins TRBV7-2 to TRBJ2-3; D might be TRBD1 or TRBD2, each matching 6 bases. This CDR3 is 15 amino acids long. Germline V gene data show CDR1 as SGHTA and CDR2 as FQGNSA. V lost 3 bases to trimming and J lost 6 bases, with 16 bases between them. Written as DNA, the CDR3 is TGTGCCAGCAGCTTTAGGGGGAGGATTTCCGATACGCAGTATTTT. This codes for CASSFRGRISDTQYF.

This chain uses TRBV2 with TRBJ2-7; D call uncertain. Germline V gene lookup returns CDR1 SNHLY and CDR2 FYNNEI. The ends were cut back, 0 bases at V and 4 bases at J, with 19 bases in the middle. The CDR3 is 17 residues long. Here the CDR3 DNA reads TGTGCCAGCAGTGAAGCGCTTCACCGACCCCTTGGATACGAGCAGTACTTC. It yields the protein CASSEALHRPLGYEQYF.

This rearrangement joins TRBV19 to TRBJ1-5; D unclear. The CDR3 consists of 13 residues. Germline V lookup: CDR1 LNHDA, CDR2 SQIVND (reference sequence). Trimming pared 5 bases from V and 6 bases from J, leaving 11 bases between. CDR3 amino acids: CASSFDTSQPQHF. The CDR3, as DNA: TGTGCCAGTAGTTTCGACACCAGTCAGCCCCAGCATTTT.

The chain has TRBV11-2 and TRBJ2-3; 7 bases map to TRBD2. Germline values: CDR1 SGHAT, CDR2 FQNNGV. CDR3 length: 15 residues. Germline trimming cut 2 bases from V and 3 bases from J; bases unmatched to any gene: 5. The CDR3 loop is CASSLTRGRTDTQYF. DNA of the CDR3: TGTGCCAGCAGCTTAACGCGGGGGAGGACAGATACGCAGTATTTT. The variable domain in full, with the rest retrieved from reference TRBV11-2 and TRBJ2-3, is EAGVAQSPRYKIIEKRQSVAFWCNPISGHATLYWYQQILGQGPKLLIQFQNNGVVDDSQLPKDRFSAERLKGVDSTLKIQPAKLEDSAVYLCASSLTRGRTDTQYFGPGTRLTVL.

Comment on this clone: The sample contains more than one DNA sequence encoding this CDR3. The rearrangement joins TRBV5-5 to TRBJ2-1; perhaps TRBD2 as D (6 bases). V gave up 2 bases and J gave up 5 bases, with 11 bases separating them. The germline gives CDR1 SGHKS, CDR2 YYEKEE (reference sequence). The CDR3 has 14 amino acids. The DNA for the CDR3 is TGTGCCAGCAGCTTTGCCGCGGGAAACAATGAGCAGTTCTTC. It yields the protein CASSFAAGNNEQFF. Using reference TRBV5-5 and TRBJ2-1 for the parts outside the CDR3, the full variable domain is DAGVTQSPTHLIKTRGQQVTLRCSPISGHKSVSWYQQVLGQGPQFIFQYYEKEERGRGNFPDRFSARQFPNYSSELNVNALLLGDSALYLCASSFAAGNNEQFFGPGTRLTVL.